This T cell receptor beta chain is from a study of cytomegalovirus exposure and HLA in healthy donors. This CDR3 has 14 residues. Germline V gene data show CDR1 as SNHLY and CDR2 as FYNNEI. V was pared by 5 bases and J by 0 bases, with 8 bases between. 60 Vbeta and 13 Jbeta primers were used in PCR. TCRdb's copy holds only in-frame clones and misses some; the assay was immunoSEQ multiplex PCR. Among around 150,000 clones listed, roughly 80% were seen once. Sequences were obtained from PBMCs. J is TRBJ1-5 and V is TRBV2, with D uncertain. This TCR was recovered from a male donor in good health and CMV-seronegative. CDR3 sequence: CASSYSYSNQPQHF. CDR3 DNA: TGTGCCAGCAGTTACAGTTATAGCAATCAGCCCCAGCATTTT.